This record concerns one T cell receptor beta chain sequence. The antigen is undetermined. Profiling relied on immunoSEQ multiplex PCR, and the TCRdb table lists in-frame clones only, not all of them. The sample holds about 160,000 clones, 85% to 95% seen once. The data originate from a study of T cell responses to AZD1222 COVID-19 vaccine. Trimming removed 0 bases at V and 0 bases at J, with 10 bases between. The CDR3 has 16 residues. Germline V lookup: CDR1 SGDLS, CDR2 YYNGEE. Study conclusions and caveats: Clonal diversity may have been underestimated, and the donors were mostly white British, with more females than males. Recipients of two AZD1222 doses showed rising Spike-specific TCR breadth and depth.

The rearrangement links TRBV9 to TRBJ1-3; D remains ambiguous. Source: peripheral blood, taken on day 0 of AZD1222 vaccination. This clonotype originated in an adult in good health. This CDR3 is CASSVGFVYSGNTIYF. Written as DNA, the CDR3 is TGTGCCAGCAGCGTAGGGTTCGTATACTCTGGAAACACCATATATTTT.